This TCR beta chain was sequenced during a study of PD-1 blockade in classical Hodgkin lymphoma. Time point defined: cycle 4 day 1 (C4D1), after 6 weeks of nivolumab. With no exception, relapse followed autologous stem cell transplantation in all patients, and brentuximab vedotin exposure varied. Purified CD4+ T cells were obtained from thawed PBMCs through magnetic negative selection. Germline lookup yields CDR1 SEHNR and CDR2 FQNEAQ (reference sequence). The ends were cut back, 1 base at V and 8 bases at J, with 8 bases in the middle. The CDR3 runs 13 residues. Data came from immunoSEQ multiplex PCR; TCRdb stores just in-frame clones and leaves some out. The sample includes some 30,000 clones, 85% to 90% of them seen just once.

Sequenced material: CD4+ T cells from blood, taken before the fourth cycle of nivolumab. The TCR was taken from a human donor with classical Hodgkin lymphoma. V and J are TRBV7-9 and TRBJ1-4, with D hard to call. The CDR3 DNA sequence: TGTGCCAGCAGCTTAGTGGGCGGGGAAAAACTGTTTTTT. Protein: CASSLVGGEKLFF.